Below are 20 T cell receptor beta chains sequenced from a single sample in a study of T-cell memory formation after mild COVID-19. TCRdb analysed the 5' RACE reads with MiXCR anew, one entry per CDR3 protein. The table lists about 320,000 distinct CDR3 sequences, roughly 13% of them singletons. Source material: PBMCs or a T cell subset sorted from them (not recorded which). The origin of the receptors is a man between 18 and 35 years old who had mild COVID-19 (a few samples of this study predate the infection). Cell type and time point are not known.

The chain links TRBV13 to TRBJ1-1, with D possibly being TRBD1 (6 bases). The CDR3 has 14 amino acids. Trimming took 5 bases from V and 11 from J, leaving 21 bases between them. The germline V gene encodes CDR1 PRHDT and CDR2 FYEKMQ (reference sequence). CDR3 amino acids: CASSEISQGTHAFF. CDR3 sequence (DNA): TGTGCCAGCAGCGAAATCTCACAGGGAACGCATGCTTTCTTT.

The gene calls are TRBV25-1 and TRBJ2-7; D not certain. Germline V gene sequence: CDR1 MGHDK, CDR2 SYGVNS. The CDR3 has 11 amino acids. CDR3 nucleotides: TGTTCTTGGCAGGTCTCCTACGAGCAGTACGTC. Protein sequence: CSWQVSYEQYV.

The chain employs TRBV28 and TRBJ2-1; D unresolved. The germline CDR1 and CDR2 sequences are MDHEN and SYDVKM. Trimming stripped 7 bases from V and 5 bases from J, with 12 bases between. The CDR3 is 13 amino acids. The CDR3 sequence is CASTLVGHNEQFF. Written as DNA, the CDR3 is TGTGCCAGCACCTTAGTCGGGCACAATGAGCAGTTCTTC.

Here the CDR3 reads CASSTPWGSGDQETQYF. The CDR3 DNA reads TGTGCCAGCAGTACCCCCTGGGGTAGCGGGGACCAAGAGACCCAGTACTTC. The V call is TRBV28, the J call TRBJ2-5, with TRBD2 matching 8 bases. This CDR3 has 17 residues. Germline CDR1 and CDR2: MDHEN and SYDVKM. After removal of 5 bases from V and 0 bases from J, the junction contained 11 bases not matched to a gene.

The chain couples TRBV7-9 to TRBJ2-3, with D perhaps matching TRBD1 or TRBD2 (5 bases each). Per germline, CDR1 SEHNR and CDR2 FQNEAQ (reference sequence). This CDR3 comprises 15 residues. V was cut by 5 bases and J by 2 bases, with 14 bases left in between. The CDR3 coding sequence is TGTGCCAGCAGCGATTTGAGGGACCCCACAGATACGCAGTATTTT. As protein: CASSDLRDPTDTQYF.

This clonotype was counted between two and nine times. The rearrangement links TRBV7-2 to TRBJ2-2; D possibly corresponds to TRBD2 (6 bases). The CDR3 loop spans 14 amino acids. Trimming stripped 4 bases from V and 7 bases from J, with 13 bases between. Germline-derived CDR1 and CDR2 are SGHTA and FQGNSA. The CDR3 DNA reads TGTGCCAGCAGCTGGGGACTGAATGACGGGGAGCTGTTTTTT. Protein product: CASSWGLNDGELFF.

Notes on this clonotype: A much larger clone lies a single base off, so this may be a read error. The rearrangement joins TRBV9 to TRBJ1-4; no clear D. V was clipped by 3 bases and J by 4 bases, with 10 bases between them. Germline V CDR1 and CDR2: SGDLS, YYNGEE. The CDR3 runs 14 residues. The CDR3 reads CASSACDGNEKLFF. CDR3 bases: TGTGCCAGCAGCGCCTGTGACGGTAATGAAAAACTGTTTTTT.

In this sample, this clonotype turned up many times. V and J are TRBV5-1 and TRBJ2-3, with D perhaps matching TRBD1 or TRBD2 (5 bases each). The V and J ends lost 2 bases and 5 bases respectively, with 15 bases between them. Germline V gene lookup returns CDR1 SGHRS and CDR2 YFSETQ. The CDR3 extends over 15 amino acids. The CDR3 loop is CASSFGASREDTQYF. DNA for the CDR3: TGCGCCAGCAGCTTTGGGGCTAGCCGAGAAGATACGCAGTATTTT.

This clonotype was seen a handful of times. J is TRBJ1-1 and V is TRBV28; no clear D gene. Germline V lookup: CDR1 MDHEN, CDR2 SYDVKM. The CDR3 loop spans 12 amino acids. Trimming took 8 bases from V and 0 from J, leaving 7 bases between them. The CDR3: CASGDMNTEAFF. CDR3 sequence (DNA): TGTGCCAGCGGCGACATGAACACTGAAGCTTTCTTT. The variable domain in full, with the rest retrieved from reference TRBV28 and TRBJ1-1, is DVKVTQSSRYLVKRTGEKVFLECVQDMDHENMFWYRQDPGLGLRLIYFSYDVKMKEKGDIPEGYSVSREKKERFSLILESASTNQTSMYLCASGDMNTEAFFGQGTRLTVV.

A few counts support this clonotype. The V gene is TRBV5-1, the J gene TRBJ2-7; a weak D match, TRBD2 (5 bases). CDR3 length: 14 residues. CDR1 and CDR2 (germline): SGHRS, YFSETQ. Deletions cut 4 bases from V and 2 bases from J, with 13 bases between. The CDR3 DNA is TGCGCCAGCAGCACGAGAGGGTTAACCTACGAGCAGTACTTC. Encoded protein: CASSTRGLTYEQYF.

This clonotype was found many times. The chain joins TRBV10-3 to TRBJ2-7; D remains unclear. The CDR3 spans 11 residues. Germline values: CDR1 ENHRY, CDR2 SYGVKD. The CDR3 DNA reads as TGTGCGTGCGCAGCGCTCCACGAGCAGTACTTC. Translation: CACAALHEQYF.

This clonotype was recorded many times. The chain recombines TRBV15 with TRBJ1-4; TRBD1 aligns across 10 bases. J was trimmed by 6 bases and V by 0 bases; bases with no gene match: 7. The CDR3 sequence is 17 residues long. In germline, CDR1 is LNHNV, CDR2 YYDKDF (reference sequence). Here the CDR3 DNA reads TGTGCCACCAGCAGAGATTTGGGACAGGGGTTCGATGAAAAACTGTTTTTT. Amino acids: CATSRDLGQGFDEKLFF. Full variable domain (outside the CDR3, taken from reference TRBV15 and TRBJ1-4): DAMVIQNPRYQVTQFGKPVTLSCSQTLNHNVMYWYQQKSSQAPKLLFHYYDKDFNNEADTPDNFQSRRPNTSFCFLDIRSPGLGDTAMYLCATSRDLGQGFDEKLFFGSGTQLSVL.

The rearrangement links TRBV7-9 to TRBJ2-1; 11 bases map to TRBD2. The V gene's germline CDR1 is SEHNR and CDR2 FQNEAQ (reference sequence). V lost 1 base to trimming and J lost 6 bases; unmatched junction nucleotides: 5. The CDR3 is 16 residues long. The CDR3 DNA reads TGTGCCAGCAGCTTAGAGGTAGCGGGGGGGCCCAATGAGCAGTTCTTC. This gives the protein CASSLEVAGGPNEQFF.

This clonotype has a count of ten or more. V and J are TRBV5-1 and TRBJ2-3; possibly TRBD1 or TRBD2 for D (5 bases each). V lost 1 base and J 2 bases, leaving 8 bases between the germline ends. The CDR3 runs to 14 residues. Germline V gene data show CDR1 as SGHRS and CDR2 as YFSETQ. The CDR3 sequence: CASSLFGATDTQYF. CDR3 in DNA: TGCGCCAGCAGCTTGTTCGGGGCCACAGATACGCAGTATTTT.

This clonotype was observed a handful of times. For the CDR3, the DNA is TGTGCCAGCAGCTTAGTTGGGGCGGACAATGAGCAGTTCTTC. Encoded protein: CASSLVGADNEQFF. V gene TRBV7-2 combines with J gene TRBJ2-1, with a tentative D call TRBD1 (5 bases). In germline, CDR1 is SGHTA, CDR2 FQGNSA. Trimming shortened V by 1 base and J by 5 bases, and 9 bases separated the two germline ends. The CDR3 consists of 14 residues.

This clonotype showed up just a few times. CDR3 protein: CASSLLSGGGDTQYF. Here the CDR3 DNA reads TGCGCCAGCAGCCTACTTAGCGGGGGAGGGGATACGCAGTATTTT. This rearrangement joins TRBV4-1 to TRBJ2-3; TRBD2 aligns across 9 bases. The V gene's germline CDR1 is MGHRA and CDR2 YSYEKL. Unmatched junction bases numbered 8, after V lost 4 bases and J lost 6 bases. The CDR3 has 15 amino acids.

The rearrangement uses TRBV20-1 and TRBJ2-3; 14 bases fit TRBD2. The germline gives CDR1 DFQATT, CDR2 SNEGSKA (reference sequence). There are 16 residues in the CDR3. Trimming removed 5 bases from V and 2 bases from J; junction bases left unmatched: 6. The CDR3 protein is CSAEWTSGGFTDTQYF. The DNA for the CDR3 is TGCAGTGCTGAGTGGACTAGCGGGGGGTTCACAGATACGCAGTATTTT.

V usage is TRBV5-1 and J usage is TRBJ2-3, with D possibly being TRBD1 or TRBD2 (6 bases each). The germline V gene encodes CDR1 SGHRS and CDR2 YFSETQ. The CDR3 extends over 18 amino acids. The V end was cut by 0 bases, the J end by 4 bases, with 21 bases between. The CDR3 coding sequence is TGCGCCAGCAGCTTGGGTATGCGCGGTGGGGGGCAATCAGATACGCAGTATTTT. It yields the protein CASSLGMRGGGQSDTQYF.

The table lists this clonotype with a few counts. Written as DNA, the CDR3 is TGCAGTGCTGGGAGCCCTTTAGGTGGCTACACCTTC. Its protein is CSAGSPLGGYTF. J is TRBJ1-2 and V is TRBV20-1; D is uncertain. CDR1 and CDR2 (germline): DFQATT, SNEGSKA (reference sequence). Trimming removed 5 bases at V and 7 bases at J, with 14 bases between. The CDR3 has 12 amino acids.

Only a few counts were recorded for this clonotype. Here the CDR3 reads CASSPNRPGLAPGDTQYF. DNA for the CDR3: TGTGCCAGCAGCCCAAACCGCCCAGGACTAGCCCCTGGAGATACGCAGTATTTT. J is TRBJ2-3 and V is TRBV7-2, with 8 bases fitting TRBD2. The CDR3 runs 18 residues. V trimming: 5 bases; J trimming: 5 bases; junction bases outside the gene matches: 18. CDR1 and CDR2 (germline): SGHTA, FQGNSA.